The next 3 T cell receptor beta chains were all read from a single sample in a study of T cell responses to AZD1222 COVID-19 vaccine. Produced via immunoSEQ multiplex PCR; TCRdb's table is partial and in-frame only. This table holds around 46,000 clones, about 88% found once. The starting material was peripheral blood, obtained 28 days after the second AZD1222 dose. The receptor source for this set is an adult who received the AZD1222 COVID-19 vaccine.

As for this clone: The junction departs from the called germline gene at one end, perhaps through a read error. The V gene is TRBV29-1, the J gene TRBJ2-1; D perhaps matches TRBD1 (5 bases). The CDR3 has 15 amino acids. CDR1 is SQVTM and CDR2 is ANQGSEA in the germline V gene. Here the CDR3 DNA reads TGCAACGTTGATGTGGGCCAAGGGCAGGGCAATGAGCAGTTCTTC. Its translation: CNVDVGQGQGNEQFF.

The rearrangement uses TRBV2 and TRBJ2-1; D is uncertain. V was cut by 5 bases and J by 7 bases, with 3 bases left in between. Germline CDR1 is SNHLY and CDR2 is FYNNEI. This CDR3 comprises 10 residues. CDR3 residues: CASSRNEQFF. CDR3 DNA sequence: TGTGCCAGCAGTCGGAATGAGCAGTTCTTC.

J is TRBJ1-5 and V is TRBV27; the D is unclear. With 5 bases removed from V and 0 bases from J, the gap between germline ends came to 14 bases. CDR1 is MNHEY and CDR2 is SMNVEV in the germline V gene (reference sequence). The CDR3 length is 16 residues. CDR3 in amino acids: CASSPTQFPSNQPQHF. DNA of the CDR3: TGTGCCAGCAGTCCGACACAGTTCCCTAGCAATCAGCCCCAGCATTTT.